Here is one T cell receptor (beta chain) with its context. Seattle's cohort entered during active infection and was followed longitudinally. The source of the sample is a study of blood T cell repertoires in COVID-19. In the source study's methods: Amplification with reference gene primers provided the estimates of nucleated cell counts. The assay was immunoSEQ multiplex PCR, and TCRdb's table has in-frame clones only and misses some. V, J and clone size are taken as reported in that table, and D and trimming were inferred from the DNA itself. The sample has over 450,000 clones, less than 90% seen once. The V end lost 4 bases, the J end lost 9 bases, and 15 bases lay between the germline ends. The CDR3 contains 14 residues. Germline CDR1 is SNHLY and CDR2 is FYNNEI.

J is TRBJ1-4 and V is TRBV2; no firm D call. Sequenced input: peripheral blood. The receptor comes from a woman aged 45-60 years with COVID-19, enrolled during active disease. CDR3 protein: CASSGISRGKKLFF. CDR3 sequence (DNA): TGTGCCAGCAGTGGGATAAGTCGAGGGAAAAAACTGTTTTTT.